This T cell receptor beta chain was captured by sequencing in a study of T cells in Graves' hyperthyroidism and ophthalmopathy. PBMCs were collected from an approximately 9 ml volume of fresh peripheral blood. This clonotype was picked up many times. Template material for amplifying TCR beta CDR3 regions consisted of RNA transcripts. HTBI primers drove first-round RT-PCR of the TCR CDR3. Each CDR3 protein is one row after TCRdb ran MiXCR on the multiplex PCR reads. In the table there are around 400,000 distinct CDR3 sequences, 15% to 19% of which are singletons. Germline lookup yields CDR1 SEHNR and CDR2 FQNEAQ (reference sequence). With 5 bases clipped from V and 2 bases from J, the junction kept 3 bases outside the gene matches. The CDR3 has 15 residues.

The sequence was collected from a woman under 30 with Graves' hyperthyroidism that later progressed to Graves' ophthalmopathy. Material: blood. This chain links TRBV7-9 with TRBJ2-1; 10 bases are a match to TRBD2. The CDR3 sequence: CASSPSGSTYNEQFF. The CDR3 bases are TGTGCCAGCAGCCCTAGCGGGAGCACCTACAATGAGCAGTTCTTC.